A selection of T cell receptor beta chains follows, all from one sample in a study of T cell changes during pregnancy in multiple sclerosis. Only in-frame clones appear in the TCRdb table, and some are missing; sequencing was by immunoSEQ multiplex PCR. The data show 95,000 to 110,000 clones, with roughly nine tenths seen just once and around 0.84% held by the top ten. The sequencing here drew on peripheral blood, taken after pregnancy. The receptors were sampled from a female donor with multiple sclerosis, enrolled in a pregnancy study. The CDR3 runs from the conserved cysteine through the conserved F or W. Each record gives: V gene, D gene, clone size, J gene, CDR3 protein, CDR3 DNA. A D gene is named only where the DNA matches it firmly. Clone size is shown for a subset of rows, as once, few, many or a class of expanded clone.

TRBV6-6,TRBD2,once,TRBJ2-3,CASSAGVVDTQYF,TGTGCCAGCAGTGCGGGAGTTGTAGATACGCAGTATTTT
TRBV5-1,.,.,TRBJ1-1,CASSRQMNTEAFF,TGCGCCAGCAGTCGCCAGATGAACACTGAAGCTTTCTTT
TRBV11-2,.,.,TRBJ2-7,CASSYRGQFPYEQYF,TGTGCCAGCAGCTATAGAGGTCAATTCCCTTACGAGCAGTACTTC
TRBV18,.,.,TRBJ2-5,CASSLNPGEETQYF,TGTGCCAGCTCACTCAATCCCGGGGAAGAGACCCAGTACTTC
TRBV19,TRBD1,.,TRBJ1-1,CASKGATGLNTEAFF,TGTGCCAGTAAAGGAGCGACAGGGTTGAACACTGAAGCTTTCTTT
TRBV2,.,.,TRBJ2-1,CASSEQASSYNEQFF,TGTGCCAGCAGTGAACAGGCCAGCTCCTACAATGAGCAGTTCTTC
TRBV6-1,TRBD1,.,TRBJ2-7,CASSEFDTGTAYEQYF,TGTGCCAGCAGTGAATTCGATACCGGGACAGCCTACGAGCAGTACTTC
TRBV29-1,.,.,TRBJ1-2,CSVSDGYTF,TGCAGCGTTAGCGATGGCTACACCTTC
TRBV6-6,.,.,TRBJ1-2,CASSGMGTYDSGYTF,TGTGCCAGCTCCGGGATGGGGACATACGACAGTGGCTACACCTTC
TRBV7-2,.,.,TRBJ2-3,CASSRQGTTSTDTQYF,TGTGCCAGCAGCCGCCAGGGGACAACTAGCACAGATACGCAGTATTTT
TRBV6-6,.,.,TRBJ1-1,CASRIGAANTEAFF,TGTGCCAGCAGAATAGGGGCGGCGAACACTGAAGCTTTCTTT
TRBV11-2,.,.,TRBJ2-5,CASSLGGDRVYF,TGTGCCAGCAGCTTAGGGGGGGACCGGGTGTACTTC
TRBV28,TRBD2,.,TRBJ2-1,CASSAGLAGGDEQFF,TGTGCCAGCAGTGCGGGACTAGCGGGAGGCGATGAGCAGTTCTTC
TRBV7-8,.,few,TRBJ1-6,CASSLGRSGALHF,TGTGCCAGCAGCTTAGGTCGTTCCGGGGCCCTCCACTTT